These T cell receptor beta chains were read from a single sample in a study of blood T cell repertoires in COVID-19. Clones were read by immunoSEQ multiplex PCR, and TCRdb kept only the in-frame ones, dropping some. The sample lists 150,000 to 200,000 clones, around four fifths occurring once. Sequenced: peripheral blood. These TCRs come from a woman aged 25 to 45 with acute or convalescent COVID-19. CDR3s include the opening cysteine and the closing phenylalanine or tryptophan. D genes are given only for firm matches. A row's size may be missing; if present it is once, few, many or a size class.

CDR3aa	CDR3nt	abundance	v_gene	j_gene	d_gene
CASSLTGEAGELFF	TGTGCCAGCAGCTTGACAGGGGAGGCCGGGGAGCTGTTTTTT	few	TRBV7-9	TRBJ2-2	TRBD1
CASWAIWETQYF	TGTGCCAGCTGGGCCATATGGGAGACCCAGTACTTC	.	TRBV6-1	TRBJ2-5	.
CASSLAVAGPYGYTF	TGCGCCAGCAGCTTGGCCGTGGCAGGGCCCTATGGCTACACCTTC	.	TRBV5-1	TRBJ1-2	.
CASSLSSGWTEAFF	TGTGCCAGCAGTTTATCGTCGGGGTGGACTGAAGCTTTCTTT	few	TRBV27	TRBJ1-1	.
CASSPPDRAYEQYF	TGTGCCAGCAGCCCCCCCGACAGGGCCTACGAGCAGTACTTC	.	TRBV7-9	TRBJ2-7	TRBD1
CASSFSGISSGNTIYF	TGTGCCAGCAGTTTTTCAGGGATCAGCTCTGGAAACACCATATATTTT	few	TRBV28	TRBJ1-3	.
CASSYAQVSGNTIYF	TGTGCCAGCAGTTACGCCCAGGTATCTGGAAACACCATATATTTT	.	TRBV6-6	TRBJ1-3	.
CSVAGEETQYF	TGCAGCGTGGCGGGAGAAGAGACCCAGTACTTC	.	TRBV29-1	TRBJ2-5	TRBD2
CASSRTSSNEQFF	TGTGCCAGCAGCCGGACTAGCAGTAATGAGCAGTTCTTC	.	TRBV7-8	TRBJ2-1	TRBD2
CASSMWTDSNYGYTF	TGTGCCAGTAGTATGTGGACAGACTCTAACTATGGCTACACCTTC	few	TRBV19	TRBJ1-2	.
CASSLELGTQYF	TGTGCCAGCAGCCTAGAACTAGGGACCCAGTACTTC	.	TRBV7-9	TRBJ2-5	.
CASSLGQGSLDEQYF	TGTGCTAGCAGCTTAGGACAGGGTAGTTTGGACGAGCAGTACTTC	.	TRBV7-7	TRBJ2-7	TRBD1
CASSQEQGRGNSPLHF	TGTGCCAGCAGCCAAGAGCAGGGGCGGGGGAATTCACCCCTCCACTTT	few	TRBV5-4	TRBJ1-6	.
CASSPPTHNYGYTF	TGTGCCAGCAGTCCCCCAACACATAACTATGGCTACACCTTC	.	TRBV28	TRBJ1-2	.
CASSFRGAKQYF	TGTGCCAGCAGTTTTCGGGGGGCGAAGCAGTACTTC	.	TRBV27	TRBJ2-7	.
CASSRLAGGLTGELFF	TGTGCCAGCAGCCGACTAGCGGGAGGCCTCACCGGGGAGCTGTTTTTT	.	TRBV4-2	TRBJ2-2	TRBD2
CASSFLDEQYF	TGTGCCAGCAGTTTTCTCGACGAGCAGTACTTC	.	TRBV12-3/TRBV12-4	TRBJ2-7	.
CASREGGTQPQHF	TGTGCCAGCCGGGAGGGGGGCACTCAGCCCCAGCATTTT	.	TRBV27	TRBJ1-5	.
CASSLLGSSYGYTF	TGTGCCAGCAGTTTGCTGGGCAGCAGCTATGGCTACACCTTC	.	TRBV27	TRBJ1-2	.
CASSLGLIGAPLHF	TGCGCCAGCAGCTTGGGACTTATCGGGGCACCCCTCCACTTT	few	TRBV5-1	TRBJ1-6	.
CPSGQGRHGYTF	TGCCCATCTGGACAGGGACGCCATGGCTACACCTTC	.	TRBV10-1	TRBJ1-2	TRBD1
CASSLPYQQGLAETQYF	TGTGCCAGCAGCTTACCCTACCAACAGGGCCTGGCGGAGACCCAGTACTTC	.	TRBV28	TRBJ2-5	.
CASSLGTGSSYEQYF	TGTGCCAGCAGCTTGGGGACAGGGAGCTCCTACGAGCAGTACTTC	.	TRBV13	TRBJ2-7	TRBD1
CASSLRGLGGYTF	TGTGCCAGCAGTTTACGAGGACTGGGCGGCTACACCTTC	once	TRBV28	TRBJ1-2	.
CASSTTPTGRDGYTF	TGTGCCAGCAGTACCACCCCCACAGGGCGGGATGGCTACACCTTC	.	TRBV27	TRBJ1-2	.
CSVEGTSQDEQFF	TGCAGCGTTGAAGGGACTAGTCAGGATGAGCAGTTCTTC	.	TRBV29-1	TRBJ2-1	TRBD2
CSVSRIAGQGSEAFF	TGCAGCGTTTCCCGCATCGCGGGACAGGGCTCTGAAGCTTTCTTT	once	TRBV29-1	TRBJ1-1	TRBD1
CASSQATSGGYEQYF	TGCGCCAGCAGCCAGGCGACTAGCGGGGGGTACGAGCAGTACTTC	.	TRBV4-1	TRBJ2-7	TRBD2
CASSDHGGPRLSTDTQYF	TGTGCCAGCAGTGACCACGGGGGTCCGAGACTAAGCACAGATACGCAGTATTTT	.	TRBV6-1	TRBJ2-3	.
CASSRRDMGNTEAFF	TGTGCCAGCAGCCGCCGGGACATGGGGAACACTGAAGCTTTCTTT	few	TRBV6-6	TRBJ1-1	.
CASSLLGTANLDTQYF	TGTGCCAGCAGTCTCCTCGGGACAGCAAACCTAGATACGCAGTATTTT	.	TRBV28	TRBJ2-3	TRBD1
CASSQGTGGLEKLFF	TGCGCCAGCAGCCAGGGGACAGGGGGTTTAGAAAAACTGTTTTTT	.	TRBV4-3	TRBJ1-4	TRBD1
CASSHGQVSNQPQHF	TGTGCCAGCAGCCACGGACAGGTTAGCAATCAGCCCCAGCATTTT	.	TRBV6-2/TRBV6-3	TRBJ1-5	TRBD1
CASSQGWGGAAHSPLHF	TGCGCCAGCAGCCAAGGATGGGGGGGCGCGGCCCATTCACCCCTCCACTTT	.	TRBV4-1	TRBJ1-6	.
CASRPTGHGNQPQHF	TGTGCCAGCAGACCTACAGGGCATGGCAATCAGCCCCAGCATTTT	few	TRBV28	TRBJ1-5	.
CASIGVRDRIYEQYF	TGTGCCAGCATAGGAGTCCGAGACAGGATCTACGAGCAGTACTTC	.	TRBV6-5	TRBJ2-7	.
CASSLGGRAENIQYF	TGCGCCAGCAGCTTGGGCGGGAGGGCCGAAAACATTCAGTACTTC	.	TRBV5-1	TRBJ2-4	TRBD2
CASSVDGQPNQPQHF	TGTGCCAGCAGCGTAGATGGGCAGCCCAATCAGCCCCAGCATTTT	.	TRBV9	TRBJ1-5	.
CASSIGGGNEQYF	TGTGCCAGTAGTATAGGAGGGGGCAACGAGCAGTACTTC	once	TRBV19	TRBJ2-7	TRBD1
CASSLGEGGTGELFF	TGTGCCAGCAGCCTAGGGGAGGGGGGCACCGGGGAGCTGTTTTTT	.	TRBV11-3	TRBJ2-2	.
CSVGTNLEQYF	TGCAGTGTTGGGACTAACCTCGAGCAGTACTTC	.	TRBV20-1	TRBJ2-7	TRBD2
CASSSTKTGVLNTEAFF	TGTGCCAGCAGTTCTACCAAAACAGGGGTCCTGAACACTGAAGCTTTCTTT	.	TRBV27	TRBJ1-1	TRBD1
CASSLSGGLDTIYF	TGTGCCAGCAGTTTATCGGGGGGCTTAGACACCATATATTTT	.	TRBV28	TRBJ1-3	.
CASSEGAGETDTQYF	TGTGCCAGCAGTGAAGGAGCGGGAGAAACGGATACGCAGTATTTT	.	TRBV25-1	TRBJ2-3	TRBD2
CASRTLRDRGLEAFF	TGTGCCAGCAGAACTCTTCGGGACAGGGGACTTGAAGCTTTCTTT	few	TRBV27	TRBJ1-1	TRBD1
CASSLAGTGDYGYTF	TGCGCCAGCAGCTTGGCCGGGACAGGAGACTATGGCTACACCTTC	.	TRBV5-1	TRBJ1-2	TRBD1
CASSSTGLAYNEQFF	TGTGCCAGCAGTTCTACTGGACTAGCTTACAATGAGCAGTTCTTC	few	TRBV6-5	TRBJ2-1	TRBD2
CASSPPGDRRANYGYTF	TGTGCCAGCAGCCCACCGGGGGACAGGCGAGCTAACTATGGCTACACCTTC	.	TRBV4-2	TRBJ1-2	TRBD1
CASSTDFTDTQYF	TGTGCCAGTAGTACGGACTTCACAGATACGCAGTATTTT	.	TRBV19	TRBJ2-3	.
CASSRLVTDTQYF	TGTGCCAGCAGCCGACTCGTAACAGATACGCAGTATTTT	.	TRBV7-8	TRBJ2-3	.
CATDHSGFGYTF	TGTGCCACCGACCACTCAGGTTTTGGCTACACCTTC	.	TRBV28	TRBJ1-2	.
CASSLQGGYEQYF	TGTGCCAGCAGCCTTCAAGGGGGCTACGAGCAGTACTTC	.	TRBV7-2	TRBJ2-7	.
CASSLSRLNQPQHF	TGTGCCAGCAGTTTATCCAGATTGAATCAGCCCCAGCATTTT	.	TRBV27	TRBJ1-5	.
CASSDSPTGINEQFF	TGTGCCAGCAGTGACTCCCCTACAGGGATCAATGAGCAGTTCTTC	.	TRBV6-4	TRBJ2-1	.
CASGDWTGGADTQYF	TGTGCCAGTGGGGATTGGACAGGGGGCGCAGATACGCAGTATTTT	.	TRBV28	TRBJ2-3	TRBD1
CASSIGGGGSNQPQHF	TGTGCCAGTAGTATAGGCGGGGGAGGTAGCAATCAGCCCCAGCATTTT	.	TRBV19	TRBJ1-5	.
CASSHGQPSNSPLHF	TGCGCCAGCAGCCACGGACAGCCCTCTAATTCACCCCTCCACTTT	.	TRBV4-3	TRBJ1-6	.
CASSYRAGYHGYTF	TGTGCCAGCAGTTATCGCGCAGGGTACCATGGCTACACCTTC	.	TRBV6-5	TRBJ1-2	.
CSVENTSVGDCYNEQFF	TGCAGCGTTGAAAACACTAGCGTGGGAGACTGCTACAATGAGCAGTTCTTC	few	TRBV29-1	TRBJ2-1	TRBD2